The 26 T cell receptor beta chains below come from one sample, sequenced in a study of cytomegalovirus exposure and HLA in healthy donors. Use of 60 Vbeta and 13 Jbeta primers characterized the PCR. Sequenced by immunoSEQ multiplex PCR; TCRdb stores in-frame clones only, minus some. The repertoire holds about 130,000 clones, around four fifths seen once, with roughly 5% in the top ten. Sequenced: PBMCs. The receptor source for this set is a man between 25 and 39 years old in good health and CMV-seronegative.

The table lists this clone with a few counts. The gene calls are TRBV4-3 and TRBJ1-1, with D tentatively TRBD1 (5 bases). The V end lost 0 bases, the J end lost 6 bases, and 8 bases lay between the germline ends. The CDR3 length is 13 residues. Germline V gene data show CDR1 as LGHNA and CDR2 as YSLEER. The CDR3 region has the DNA TGCGCCAGCAGCCAAGATCAGGGCGCTGAAGCTTTCTTT. It translates to CASSQDQGAEAFF.

The CDR3 loop reads CASSAEWDRGYEQYF. The CDR3 DNA follows: TGTGCCAGCAGCGCAGAATGGGACAGAGGATACGAGCAGTACTTC. The rearrangement links TRBV9 to TRBJ2-7; 7 positions match TRBD1. This CDR3 is built from 15 residues. Per the germline V gene, CDR1 is SGDLS and CDR2 is YYNGEE. Unmatched junction bases numbered 10, after V lost 3 bases and J lost 4 bases.

V usage is TRBV18 and J usage is TRBJ1-4; D gene ambiguous. V shed 4 bases and J shed 6 bases, with 6 bases lying between them. Germline CDR1 KGHSH, CDR2 LQKENI. The CDR3 sequence is 12 residues long. The CDR3 DNA reads TGTGCCAGCTCACAGACTTATGAAAAACTGTTTTTT. It yields the protein CASSQTYEKLFF.

This chain uses TRBV28 with TRBJ1-5; perhaps TRBD1 as D (5 bases). The germline V gene has CDR1 MDHEN and CDR2 SYDVKM. V lost 4 bases, J lost 5 bases, and 9 bases lay in between. The length of the CDR3 is 13 residues. CDR3 in DNA: TGTGCCAGCAGTTCGCGGGGCGATCAGCCCCAGCATTTT. It encodes CASSSRGDQPQHF.

This chain connects TRBV2 to TRBJ1-1, with 8 bases aligning to TRBD1. The CDR3 is 15 residues long. From germline, CDR1 is SNHLY and CDR2 FYNNEI. After removal of 4 bases from V and 1 base from J, the junction contained 5 bases not matched to a gene. The CDR3 sequence is CASSAQDRANTEAFF. The CDR3 DNA reads as TGTGCCAGCAGTGCACAGGACAGGGCGAACACTGAAGCTTTCTTT.

V gene TRBV5-1 combines with J gene TRBJ1-4; 8 positions match TRBD1. Trimming at V came to 3 bases and at J to 7 bases, leaving 5 bases not matched to a gene. The CDR3 sequence is 14 residues long. Germline V gene lookup returns CDR1 SGHRS and CDR2 YFSETQ. The CDR3 bases are TGCGCCAGCAGCTCGACAGGGGTGGGTGAAAAACTGTTTTTT. Amino acid sequence: CASSSTGVGEKLFF.

The chain links TRBV6-1 to TRBJ2-3, with TRBD1 matching 9 bases. The CDR3 has 15 residues. J lost 6 bases, V lost 4 bases, and 8 bases had no gene match. Germline lookup yields CDR1 MNHNS and CDR2 SASEGT. The CDR3 reads CASSAPDRGVDTQYF. DNA for the CDR3: TGTGCCAGCAGTGCACCGGACAGGGGTGTTGATACGCAGTATTTT.

This chain uses TRBV5-1 with TRBJ2-2, with D possibly TRBD2 on 6 matching bases. The V gene's germline CDR1 is SGHRS and CDR2 YFSETQ. Trimming shortened V by 0 bases and J by 0 bases, and 9 bases separated the two germline ends. This CDR3 is built from 16 residues. The CDR3 loop reads CASSLVGRANTGELFF. The CDR3, as DNA: TGCGCCAGCAGCTTGGTCGGGAGAGCGAACACCGGGGAGCTGTTTTTT.

The chain employs TRBV5-1 and TRBJ1-5; D perhaps matches TRBD1 (6 bases). The V gene lost 0 bases and the J gene lost 4 bases, with 11 bases spanning the gap. Looked up from germline, CDR1 is SGHRS and CDR2 is YFSETQ. The CDR3 is 15 amino acids. The CDR3 bases are TGCGCCAGCAGCTTGGAAGGGGGAAAGAATCAGCCCCAGCATTTT. Translation gives CASSLEGGKNQPQHF.

The chain employs TRBV5-6 and TRBJ2-7; TRBD2 matches 7 bases. V lost 7 bases and J lost 5; bases outside the gene matches: 9. Germline V lookup: CDR1 SGHDT, CDR2 YYEEEE. This CDR3 is 13 amino acids long. The CDR3 DNA reads TGTGCCAGCCGCCCCCGGGGGGTAGACGAGCAGTACTTC. Translating gives CASRPRGVDEQYF.

The V gene is TRBV18, the J gene TRBJ2-1; D possibly corresponds to TRBD1 (5 bases). Germline assignment: CDR1 KGHSH and CDR2 LQKENI. This CDR3 is built from 14 residues. V dropped 2 bases and J dropped 6 bases, with 11 bases sitting between them. In DNA, the CDR3 is TGTGCCAGCTCACCATTGGAGCAGGGCAATGAGCAGTTCTTC. Its translation is CASSPLEQGNEQFF. Full variable domain (remainder filled in from reference TRBV18 and TRBJ2-1): NAGVMQNPRHLVRRRGQEARLRCSPMKGHSHVYWYRQLPEEGLKFMVYLQKENIIDESGMPKERFSAEFPKEGPSILRIQQVVRGDSAAYFCASSPLEQGNEQFFGPGTRLTVL.

The rearrangement joins TRBV7-9 to TRBJ1-4, with 7 bases identical to TRBD1. V shed 5 bases, J shed 13 bases, and the junction held 10 bases outside the gene matches. Germline V gives CDR1 SEHNR, CDR2 FQNEAQ (reference sequence). The CDR3 length is 13 residues. The CDR3 DNA sequence: TGTGCCAGCAGCACCCGGGACAGTTTAGGACTGTTTTTT. Its translation is CASSTRDSLGLFF.

The chain couples TRBV2 to TRBJ2-3, with 8 nucleotides matching TRBD2. V was clipped by 6 bases and J by 2 bases; unmatched bases: 7. Germline values: CDR1 SNHLY, CDR2 FYNNEI. The CDR3 consists of 15 residues. CDR3 nucleotides: TGTGCCAGCAGGAGACTAGCGACCTCCACAGATACGCAGTATTTT. Encoded protein: CASRRLATSTDTQYF.

This chain joins TRBV5-1 and TRBJ1-2; 8 bases agree with TRBD1. V shed 2 bases, J shed 6 bases, and the junction held 9 bases outside the gene matches. Per germline, CDR1 SGHRS and CDR2 YFSETQ. This CDR3 has 15 amino acids. The CDR3, as DNA: TGCGCCAGCAGCTTTGTATCAGGGGGCGCGGATGGCTACACCTTC. Amino acid sequence: CASSFVSGGADGYTF.

The chain carries TRBV28 and TRBJ1-5, with 8 bases identical to TRBD1. The CDR3 has 14 residues. V shed 8 bases, J shed 0 bases, and the junction held 3 bases outside the gene matches. Germline CDR1 reads MDHEN; CDR2 reads SYDVKM. Here the CDR3 reads CASGDRGSNQPQHF. Here the CDR3 DNA reads TGTGCCAGCGGCGACAGGGGTAGCAATCAGCCCCAGCATTTT.

The V gene is TRBV7-2, the J gene TRBJ2-1, with D maybe TRBD2 (5 bases). The CDR3 runs 12 residues. CDR1 SGHTA and CDR2 FQGNSA come from the germline V gene. Trimming removed 2 bases from V and 13 bases from J, with 12 bases in between. CDR3: CASSLTRDRQFF. DNA of the CDR3: TGTGCCAGCAGCTTAACACGGGATCGTCAGTTCTTC.

The V call is TRBV23-1, the J call TRBJ2-7, with a possible D match to TRBD1 (5 bases). TRBV23-1 is an open reading frame whose function is uncertain. V lost 7 bases and J 4 bases, leaving 14 bases between the germline ends. CDR3 length equals 13 residues. The CDR3 protein is CASNTRDKYEQYF. DNA of the CDR3: TGCGCCAGCAACACCAGGGATAAATACGAGCAGTACTTC.

The rearrangement joins TRBV9 to TRBJ2-5; D unclear. Germline lookup yields CDR1 SGDLS and CDR2 YYNGEE. Trimming took 0 bases from V and 4 from J, leaving 13 bases between them. CDR3 size: 15 residues. The CDR3 DNA reads TGTGCCAGCAGCGTAGGGAGATCCCAAGGAGAGACCCAGTACTTC. Translation: CASSVGRSQGETQYF.

CDR3 loop: CASSSTGFNEKLFF. CDR3 DNA sequence: TGCGCCAGCAGCTCGACAGGGTTTAATGAAAAACTGTTTTTT. This sequence joins TRBV5-1 and TRBJ1-4; 7 nucleotides line up with TRBD1. The CDR3 contains 14 residues. Germline V gene sequence: CDR1 SGHRS, CDR2 YFSETQ. The junction had 3 bases not matched to a gene; V was cut back by 3 bases and J by 4 bases.

This clone showed up just a few times. The chain has TRBV16 and TRBJ2-1; 12 bases are a match to TRBD2. J lost 5 bases, V lost 3 bases, and 8 bases had no gene match. CDR3 length: 17 amino acids. Looked up from germline, CDR1 is KGHSY and CDR2 is FQNENV. CDR3 loop: CASSQWVLAGGHNEQFF. The CDR3 coding sequence is TGTGCCAGCAGCCAGTGGGTGCTAGCGGGAGGGCACAATGAGCAGTTCTTC.

The V and J genes are TRBV6-1 and TRBJ1-3, with TRBD1 as a possible D gene (5 bases). Looked up from germline, CDR1 is MNHNS and CDR2 is SASEGT. The germline V and J ends were trimmed by 8 bases and 1 base, with 12 bases remaining between them. The CDR3 totals 14 residues. The CDR3 reads CASVQGFSGNTIYF. For the CDR3, the DNA is TGTGCCAGCGTCCAGGGTTTTTCTGGAAACACCATATATTTT.

V is TRBV12-5 and J is TRBJ2-3; TRBD1 aligns across 7 bases. The germline V gene has CDR1 LGHNT and CDR2 FRNRAP. V gave up 5 bases and J gave up 0 bases; unmatched junction bases: 5. This CDR3 is 15 amino acids long. The chain's CDR3 is CASGPGGFSTDTQYF. In DNA form, the CDR3 reads TGTGCTAGTGGTCCAGGGGGATTTAGCACAGATACGCAGTATTTT.

This clone was seen only a few times. This chain links TRBV7-9 with TRBJ1-1; 7 bases are a match to TRBD1. Germline V lookup: CDR1 SEHNR, CDR2 FQNEAQ (reference sequence). This CDR3 region has 14 residues. Trimming took 5 bases from V and 1 from J; bases not matched to a gene: 4. CDR3 sequence (DNA): TGTGCCAGCAGCAAGGGGGCAGGGAACACTGAAGCTTTCTTT. Its translation: CASSKGAGNTEAFF.

The chain combines TRBV4-1 with TRBJ1-5; 8 nucleotides align to TRBD1. V trimming: 4 bases; J trimming: 5 bases; junction bases outside the gene matches: 4. Germline-derived CDR1 and CDR2 are MGHRA and YSYEKL. This CDR3 contains 14 residues. CDR3 protein: CASSLGQGHQPQHF. CDR3 in DNA: TGCGCCAGCAGCCTAGGACAGGGACATCAGCCCCAGCATTTT.

The V gene is TRBV4-1, the J gene TRBJ2-5; no clear D gene. The J call may be incorrect, as the DNA end agrees better with TRBJ2-7. The CDR3 loop spans 14 amino acids. The germline V gene encodes CDR1 MGHRA and CDR2 YSYEKL. The CDR3 here is CASSQDMVSYEQYF. CDR3 DNA: TGCGCCAGCAGCCAAGATATGGTCTCCTACGAGCAGTACTTC.

The chain has TRBV14 and TRBJ2-7, with 11 positions matching TRBD2. From germline, CDR1 is SGHDN and CDR2 FVKESK. This CDR3 region has 14 residues. Trimming took 4 bases from V and 7 from J; bases not matched to a gene: 6. The DNA for the CDR3 is TGTGCCAGCAGCCCGGGACTAGCGGAGCGGGAGCAGTACTTC. Protein sequence: CASSPGLAEREQYF.